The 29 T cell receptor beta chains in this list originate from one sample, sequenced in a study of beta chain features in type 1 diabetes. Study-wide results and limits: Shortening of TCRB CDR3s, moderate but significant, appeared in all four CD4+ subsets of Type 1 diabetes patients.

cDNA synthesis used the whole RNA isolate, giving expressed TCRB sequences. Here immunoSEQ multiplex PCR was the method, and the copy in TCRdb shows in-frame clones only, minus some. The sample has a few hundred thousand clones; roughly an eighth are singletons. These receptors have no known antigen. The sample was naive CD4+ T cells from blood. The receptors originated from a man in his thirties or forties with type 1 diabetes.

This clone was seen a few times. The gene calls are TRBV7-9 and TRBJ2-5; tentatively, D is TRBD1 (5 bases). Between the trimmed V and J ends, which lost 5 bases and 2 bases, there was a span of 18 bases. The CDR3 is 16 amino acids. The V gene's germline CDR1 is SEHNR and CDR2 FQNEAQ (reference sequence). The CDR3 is CASSTPSTETQETQYF. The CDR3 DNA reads TGTGCCAGCAGCACCCCCTCGACAGAAACGCAAGAGACCCAGTACTTC.

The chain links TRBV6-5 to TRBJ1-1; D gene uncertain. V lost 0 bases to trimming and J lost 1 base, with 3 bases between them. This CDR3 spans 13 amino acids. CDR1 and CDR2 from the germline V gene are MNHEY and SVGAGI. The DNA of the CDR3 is TGTGCCAGCAGTTACTCGAGGAACACTGAAGCTTTCTTT. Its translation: CASSYSRNTEAFF.

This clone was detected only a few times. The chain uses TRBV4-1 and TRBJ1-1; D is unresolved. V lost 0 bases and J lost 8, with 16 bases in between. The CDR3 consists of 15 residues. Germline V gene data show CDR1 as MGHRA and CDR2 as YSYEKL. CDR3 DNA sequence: TGCGCCAGCAGCCAAGAATTTTCGCCGGGAGCCGAAGCTTTCTTT. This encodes CASSQEFSPGAEAFF.

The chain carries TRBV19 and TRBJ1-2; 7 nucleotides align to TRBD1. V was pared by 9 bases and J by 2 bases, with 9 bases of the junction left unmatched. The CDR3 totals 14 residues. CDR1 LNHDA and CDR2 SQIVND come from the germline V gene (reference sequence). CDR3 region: CASHWLQGNYGYTF. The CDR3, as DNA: TGTGCCAGCCACTGGCTACAGGGGAACTATGGCTACACCTTC.

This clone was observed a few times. CDR3 coding DNA: TGCAGCGTTGAACAGGGTTCTAACTATGGCTACACCTTC. Encoded protein: CSVEQGSNYGYTF. J is TRBJ1-2 and V is TRBV29-1, with D maybe TRBD1 (5 bases). The CDR3 loop spans 13 amino acids. CDR1 is SQVTM, CDR2 ANQGSEA, per germline. Trimming stripped 2 bases from V and 0 bases from J, with 7 bases between.

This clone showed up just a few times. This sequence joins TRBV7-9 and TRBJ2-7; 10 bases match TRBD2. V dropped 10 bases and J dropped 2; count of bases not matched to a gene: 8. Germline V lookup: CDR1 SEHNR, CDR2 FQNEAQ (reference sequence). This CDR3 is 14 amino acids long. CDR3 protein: CATDILAGAYEQYF. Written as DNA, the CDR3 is TGTGCCACCGATATTCTAGCGGGAGCCTACGAGCAGTACTTC. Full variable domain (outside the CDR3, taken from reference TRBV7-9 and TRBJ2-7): DTGVSQNPRHKITKRGQNVTFRCDPISEHNRLYWYRQTLGQGPEFLTYFQNEAQLEKSRLLSDRFSAERPKGSFSTLEIQRTEQGDSAMYLCATDILAGAYEQYFGPGTRLTVT.

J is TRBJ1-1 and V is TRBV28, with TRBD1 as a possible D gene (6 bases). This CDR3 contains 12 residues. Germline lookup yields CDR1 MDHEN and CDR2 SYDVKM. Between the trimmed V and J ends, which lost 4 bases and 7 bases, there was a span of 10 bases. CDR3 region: CASSSGAHEAFF. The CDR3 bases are TGTGCCAGCAGTTCAGGGGCTCATGAAGCTTTCTTT.

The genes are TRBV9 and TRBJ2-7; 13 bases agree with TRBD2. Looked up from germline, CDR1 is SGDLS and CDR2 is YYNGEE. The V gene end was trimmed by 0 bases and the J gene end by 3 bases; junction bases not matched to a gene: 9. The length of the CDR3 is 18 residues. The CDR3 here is CASSVATGTSGNIYEQYF. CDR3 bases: TGTGCCAGCAGCGTAGCTACCGGGACTAGCGGGAATATCTACGAGCAGTACTTC.

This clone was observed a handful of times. CDR3 in DNA: TGCAGCGTTGGGGGCAGGGGTGAGGGCTCCTACGAGCAGTACTTC. Translation gives CSVGGRGEGSYEQYF. The chain employs TRBV29-1 and TRBJ2-7; TRBD1 might be the D (6 bases). V lost 4 bases and J 0 bases, leaving 16 bases between the germline ends. Germline V gene sequence: CDR1 SQVTM, CDR2 ANQGSEA. The CDR3 sequence is 15 residues long.

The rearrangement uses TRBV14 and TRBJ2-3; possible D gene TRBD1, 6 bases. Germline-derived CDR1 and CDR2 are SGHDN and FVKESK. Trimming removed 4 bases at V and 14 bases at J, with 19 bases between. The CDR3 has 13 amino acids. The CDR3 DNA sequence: TGTGCCAGCAGCCCCTCCTTAGAGGGGGTCCCGTATTTT. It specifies CASSPSLEGVPYF.

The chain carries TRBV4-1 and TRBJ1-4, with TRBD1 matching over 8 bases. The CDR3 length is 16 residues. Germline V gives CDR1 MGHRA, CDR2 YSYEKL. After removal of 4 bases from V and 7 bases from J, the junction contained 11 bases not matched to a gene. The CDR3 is CASSPRTGQISEKLFF. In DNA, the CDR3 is TGCGCCAGCAGCCCGAGGACAGGGCAGATTAGTGAAAAACTGTTTTTT.

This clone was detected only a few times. The CDR3 here is CASRSNRVSNQPQHF. CDR3 in DNA: TGTGCCAGCAGATCTAACAGGGTTAGCAATCAGCCCCAGCATTTT. The chain has TRBV27 and TRBJ1-5; D is possibly TRBD1 (6 bases). V was shortened by 6 bases and J by 0 bases, with 12 bases between the two germline ends. CDR1 is MNHEY and CDR2 is SMNVEV in the germline V gene (reference sequence). The CDR3 has 15 amino acids.

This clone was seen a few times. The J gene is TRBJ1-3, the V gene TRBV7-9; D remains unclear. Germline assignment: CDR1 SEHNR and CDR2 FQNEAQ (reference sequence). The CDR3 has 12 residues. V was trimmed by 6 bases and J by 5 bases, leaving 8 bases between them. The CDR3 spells CASSFARNTIYF. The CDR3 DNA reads TGTGCCAGCAGTTTTGCGAGAAACACCATATATTTT.

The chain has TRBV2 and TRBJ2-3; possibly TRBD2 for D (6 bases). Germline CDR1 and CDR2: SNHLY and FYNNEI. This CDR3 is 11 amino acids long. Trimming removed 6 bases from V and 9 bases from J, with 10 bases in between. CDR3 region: CASSGRSTQYF. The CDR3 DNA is TGTGCCAGCAGCGGGAGAAGCACGCAGTATTTT.

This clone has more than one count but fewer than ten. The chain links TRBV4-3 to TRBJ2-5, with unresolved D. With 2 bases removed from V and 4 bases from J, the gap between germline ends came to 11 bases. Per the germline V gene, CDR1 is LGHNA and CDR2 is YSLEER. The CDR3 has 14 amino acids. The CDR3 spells CASSQQVVGETQYF. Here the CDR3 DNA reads TGCGCCAGCAGCCAACAGGTGGTCGGAGAGACCCAGTACTTC.

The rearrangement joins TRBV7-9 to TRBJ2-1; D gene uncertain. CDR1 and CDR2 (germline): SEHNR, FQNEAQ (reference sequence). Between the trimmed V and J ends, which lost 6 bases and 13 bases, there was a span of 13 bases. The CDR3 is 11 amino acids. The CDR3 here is CASSPDSVQFF. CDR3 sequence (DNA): TGTGCCAGCAGTCCCGACTCTGTTCAGTTCTTC.

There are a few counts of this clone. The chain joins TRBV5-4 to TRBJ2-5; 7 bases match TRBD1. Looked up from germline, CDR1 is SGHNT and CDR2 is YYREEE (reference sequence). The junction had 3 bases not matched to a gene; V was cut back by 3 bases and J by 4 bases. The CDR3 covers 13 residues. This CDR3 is CASSSTGVETQYF. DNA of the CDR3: TGTGCCAGCAGCTCTACAGGGGTAGAGACCCAGTACTTC.

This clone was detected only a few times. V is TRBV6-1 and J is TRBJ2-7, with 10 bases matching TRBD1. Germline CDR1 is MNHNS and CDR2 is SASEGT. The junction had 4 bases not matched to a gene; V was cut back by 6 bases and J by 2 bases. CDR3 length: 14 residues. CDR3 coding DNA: TGTGCCAGCAGAGCCGGGACAGGGGCCTACGAGCAGTACTTC. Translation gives CASRAGTGAYEQYF.

This CDR3 is CASRPDRKNSYTF. The DNA for the CDR3 is TGTGCCAGCAGACCGGACAGAAAAAATAGCTACACCTTC. V usage is TRBV6-5 and J usage is TRBJ1-2; the D gene is possibly TRBD1 (6 bases). V was cut by 6 bases and J by 9 bases, with 17 bases left in between. CDR3 length: 13 amino acids. Germline V CDR1 and CDR2: MNHEY, SVGAGI.

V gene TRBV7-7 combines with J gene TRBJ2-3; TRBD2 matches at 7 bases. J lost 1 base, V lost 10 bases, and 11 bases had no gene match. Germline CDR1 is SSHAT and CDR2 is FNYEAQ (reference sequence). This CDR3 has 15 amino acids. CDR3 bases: TGTGCCACCTCCCCGGGGGGACTACGCACAGATACGCAGTATTTT. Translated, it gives CATSPGGLRTDTQYF.

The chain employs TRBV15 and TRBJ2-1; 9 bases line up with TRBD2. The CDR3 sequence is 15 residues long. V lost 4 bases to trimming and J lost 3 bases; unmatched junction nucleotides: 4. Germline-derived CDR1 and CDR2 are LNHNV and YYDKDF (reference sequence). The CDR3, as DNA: TGTGCCACCAGCAAGTGGACTAGCGACTACAATGAGCAGTTCTTC. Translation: CATSKWTSDYNEQFF.

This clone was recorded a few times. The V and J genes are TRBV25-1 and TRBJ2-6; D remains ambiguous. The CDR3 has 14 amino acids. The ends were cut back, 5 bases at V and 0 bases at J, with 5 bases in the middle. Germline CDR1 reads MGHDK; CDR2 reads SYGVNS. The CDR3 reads CASSISSGANVLTF. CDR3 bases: TGTGCCAGCAGTATCAGCTCTGGGGCCAACGTCCTGACTTTC.

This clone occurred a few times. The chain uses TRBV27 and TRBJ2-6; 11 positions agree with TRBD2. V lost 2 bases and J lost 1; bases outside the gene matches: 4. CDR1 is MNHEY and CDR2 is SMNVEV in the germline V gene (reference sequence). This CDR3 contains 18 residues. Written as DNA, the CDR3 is TGTGCCAGCAGTTTAAGACTAGCGGGAATTTCTGGGGCCAACGTCCTGACTTTC. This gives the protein CASSLRLAGISGANVLTF.

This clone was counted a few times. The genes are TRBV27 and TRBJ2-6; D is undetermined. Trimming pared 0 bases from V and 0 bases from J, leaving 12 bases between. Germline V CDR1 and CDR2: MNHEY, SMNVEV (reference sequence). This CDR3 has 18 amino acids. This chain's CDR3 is CASSLSGRMRSGANVLTF. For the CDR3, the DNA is TGTGCCAGCAGTTTATCCGGCAGGATGCGCTCTGGGGCCAACGTCCTGACTTTC. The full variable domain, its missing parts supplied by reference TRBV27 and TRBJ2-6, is EAQVTQNPRYLITVTGKKLTVTCSQNMNHEYMSWYRQDPGLGLRQIYYSMNVEVTDKGDVPEGYKVSRKEKRNFPLILESPSPNQTSLYFCASSLSGRMRSGANVLTFGAGSRLTVL.

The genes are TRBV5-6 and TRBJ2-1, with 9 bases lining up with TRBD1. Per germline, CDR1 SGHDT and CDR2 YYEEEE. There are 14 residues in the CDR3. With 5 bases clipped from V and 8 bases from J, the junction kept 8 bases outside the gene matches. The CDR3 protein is CASSSEGQGDEQFF. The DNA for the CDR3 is TGTGCCAGCAGTTCCGAGGGACAGGGAGATGAGCAGTTCTTC.

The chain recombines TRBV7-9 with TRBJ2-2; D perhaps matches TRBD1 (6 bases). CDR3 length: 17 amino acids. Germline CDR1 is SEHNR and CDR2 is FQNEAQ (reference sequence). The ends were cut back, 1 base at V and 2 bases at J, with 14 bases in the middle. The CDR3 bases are TGTGCCAGCAGCTTAGGCTGGCAGGGGTTTAACACCGGGGAGCTGTTTTTT. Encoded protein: CASSLGWQGFNTGELFF.

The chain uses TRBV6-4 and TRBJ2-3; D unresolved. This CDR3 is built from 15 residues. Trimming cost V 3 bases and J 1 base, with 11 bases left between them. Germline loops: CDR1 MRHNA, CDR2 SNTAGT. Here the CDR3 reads CASSDSISGTDTQYF. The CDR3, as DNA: TGTGCCAGCAGTGATTCCATATCAGGCACAGATACGCAGTATTTT.

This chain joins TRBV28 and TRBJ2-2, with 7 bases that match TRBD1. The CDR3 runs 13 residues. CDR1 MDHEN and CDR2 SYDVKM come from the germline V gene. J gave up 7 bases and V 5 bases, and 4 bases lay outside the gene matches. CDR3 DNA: TGTGCCAGCAGTGAGGGGGCAATCGGGGAGCTGTTTTTT. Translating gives CASSEGAIGELFF.

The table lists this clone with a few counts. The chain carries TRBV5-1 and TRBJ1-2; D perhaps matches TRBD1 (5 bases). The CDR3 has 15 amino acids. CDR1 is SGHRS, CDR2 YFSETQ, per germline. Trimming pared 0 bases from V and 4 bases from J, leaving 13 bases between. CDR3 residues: CASSLGDSLFYGYTF. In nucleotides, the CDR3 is TGCGCCAGCAGCTTGGGGGACTCTCTTTTCTATGGCTACACCTTC. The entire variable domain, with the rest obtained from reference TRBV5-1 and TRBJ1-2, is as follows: KAGVTQTPRYLIKTRGQQVTLSCSPISGHRSVSWYQQTPGQGLQFLFEYFSETQRNKGNFPGRFSGRQFSNSRSEMNVSTLELGDSALYLCASSLGDSLFYGYTFGSGTRLTVV.